Sequencing of this TCR beta chain was carried out in a study of shared clonotypes between healthy human individuals. Study outcomes and limitations: Only blood was sampled; tissue repertoires likely differ.

There are 13 residues in the CDR3. Germline V gene lookup returns CDR1 SQVTM and CDR2 ANQGSEA. V was cut by 0 bases and J by 3 bases, with 9 bases left in between. Genomic DNA belonging to each subset was distributed in equal measure over several immunoSEQ plates. Sequencing was performed with immunoSEQ multiplex PCR; in TCRdb, only in-frame clones are kept and a portion is missing. The sample has some 1,900,000 clones; approximately 94% are singletons. Positive CCR7 selection of CD45RO-negative cells yielded the naive CD8 cells, and terminally differentiated effector memory CD45RA+ cells were excluded. This clone is a singleton in its sample. The antigen is unknown.

The clonotype comes from a man aged 18 to 29 in good health. Sequencing used naive CD8+ T cells sorted from blood. This sequence joins TRBV29-1 and TRBJ2-7, with D hard to call. CDR3 protein: CSVEEANSYEQYF. CDR3 coding DNA: TGCAGCGTTGAAGAGGCCAACAGCTACGAGCAGTACTTC.